The clone carrying this T cell receptor beta chain was found a few times. The library targeted TCRbeta and was prepared with unique molecular identifiers. TCRdb used MiXCR to reprocess the PCR reads, holding one entry per CDR3 protein. This table has approximately 120,000 distinct CDR3 sequences, 8% to 10% appearing once. The data belong to a study of T-cell reconstitution after alpha-beta-depleted transplantation in children. The V end was cut by 5 bases, the J end by 0 bases, with 10 bases between. From germline, CDR1 is MNHEY and CDR2 SMNVEV (reference sequence). There are 14 residues in the CDR3. This rearrangement joins TRBV27 to TRBJ1-1; no clear D. Sequenced here: PBMCs, mostly from graft donor cells, sampled 180 days after TCRalphabeta/CD19-depleted stem cell transplant. This sequence originates from a girl less than two years old who had a stem cell transplant for combined immunodeficiency, so the T cells may come from the graft donor. The CDR3 coding sequence is TGTGCCAGCAGTCAAAGTCGAATGAACACTGAAGCTTTCTTT. Translation gives CASSQSRMNTEAFF.